The 6 T cell receptor beta chains reported below all come from one sample, sequenced in a study of early T cells in non-severe SARS-CoV-2 infection. TCRdb processed the 5' RACE reads anew with MiXCR; each CDR3 protein has one entry. The sample shows about 87,000 distinct CDR3 sequences, approximately 14% of them seen only once. Specimen: whole blood. The receptors here all came from an adult who was a healthcare worker with PCR-confirmed SARS-CoV-2 infection or an uninfected control (not recorded which).

This clonotype was seen only a few times. The chain combines TRBV24-1 with TRBJ1-1, with D unresolved. The ends were cut back, 1 base at V and 7 bases at J, with 3 bases in the middle. The CDR3 sequence is 11 residues long. In germline, CDR1 is KGHDR, CDR2 SFDVKD. CDR3 amino acids: CATSDLGEAFF. As DNA, the CDR3 is TGTGCCACCAGTGATTTAGGTGAAGCTTTCTTT.

In this sample, this clonotype turned up a few times. This chain uses TRBV20-1 with TRBJ1-6; D call uncertain. The germline gives CDR1 DFQATT, CDR2 SNEGSKA (reference sequence). V gave up 1 base and J gave up 8 bases, with 9 bases separating them. The CDR3 extends over 13 amino acids. CDR3 sequence: CSARVRGDSPLHF. As DNA, the CDR3 is TGCAGTGCTAGAGTTCGTGGGGATTCACCCCTCCACTTT.

This clonotype has only a few counts. The chain combines TRBV29-1 with TRBJ1-1, with D perhaps matching TRBD1 (6 bases). Germline V gene sequence: CDR1 SQVTM, CDR2 ANQGSEA. This CDR3 is 13 amino acids long. V was trimmed by 7 bases and J by 3 bases, leaving 15 bases between them. The CDR3 DNA follows: TGCAGCGCCGAGGGGAACAGGGACACTGAAGCTTTCTTT. It yields the protein CSAEGNRDTEAFF.

V usage is TRBV29-1 and J usage is TRBJ1-6, with 7 bases lining up with TRBD1. This CDR3 contains 13 residues. CDR1 and CDR2 (germline): SQVTM, ANQGSEA. After removal of 5 bases from V and 7 bases from J, the junction contained 5 bases not matched to a gene. CDR3 loop: CSVSGTANSPLHF. As DNA, the CDR3 is TGCAGCGTTTCCGGGACAGCGAATTCACCCCTCCACTTT.

This sequence joins TRBV2 and TRBJ2-7; D is perhaps TRBD1 (6 bases). V was clipped by 2 bases and J by 0 bases, with 8 bases between them. The CDR3 has 14 residues. Germline lookup yields CDR1 SNHLY and CDR2 FYNNEI. The CDR3 DNA follows: TGTGCCAGCAGTGAAAGGGACAACTCCTACGAGCAGTACTTC. It translates to CASSERDNSYEQYF.

This clonotype was recorded many times. This sequence joins TRBV4-2 and TRBJ1-4, with 7 bases identical to TRBD1. The V and J ends lost 0 bases and 0 bases, in that order; junction bases with no gene match: 10. The CDR3 is 19 amino acids. Germline V gene lookup returns CDR1 LGHNA and CDR2 YNFKEQ. CDR3 residues: CASSQDRQGSGSTNEKLFF. The CDR3 DNA reads TGTGCCAGCAGCCAAGATCGACAGGGATCAGGTTCAACTAATGAAAAACTGTTTTTT.